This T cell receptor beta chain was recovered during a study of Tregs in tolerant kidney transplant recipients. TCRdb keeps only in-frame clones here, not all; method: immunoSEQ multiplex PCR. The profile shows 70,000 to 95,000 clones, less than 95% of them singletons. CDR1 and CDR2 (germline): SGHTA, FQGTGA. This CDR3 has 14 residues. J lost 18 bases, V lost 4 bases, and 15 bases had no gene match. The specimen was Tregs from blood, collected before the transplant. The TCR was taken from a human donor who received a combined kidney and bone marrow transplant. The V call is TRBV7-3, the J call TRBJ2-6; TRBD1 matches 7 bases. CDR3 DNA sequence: TGTGCCAGCAGCTCCTCGCCAAGTGACAGGGTTAAGACTTTC. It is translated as CASSSSPSDRVKTF. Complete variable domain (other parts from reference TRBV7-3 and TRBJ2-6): GAGVSQTPSNKVTEKGKYVELRCDPISGHTALYWYRQSLGQGPEFLIYFQGTGAADDSGLPNDRFFAVRPEGSVSTLKIQRTERGDSAVYLCASSSSPSDRVKTFGAGSRLTVL.